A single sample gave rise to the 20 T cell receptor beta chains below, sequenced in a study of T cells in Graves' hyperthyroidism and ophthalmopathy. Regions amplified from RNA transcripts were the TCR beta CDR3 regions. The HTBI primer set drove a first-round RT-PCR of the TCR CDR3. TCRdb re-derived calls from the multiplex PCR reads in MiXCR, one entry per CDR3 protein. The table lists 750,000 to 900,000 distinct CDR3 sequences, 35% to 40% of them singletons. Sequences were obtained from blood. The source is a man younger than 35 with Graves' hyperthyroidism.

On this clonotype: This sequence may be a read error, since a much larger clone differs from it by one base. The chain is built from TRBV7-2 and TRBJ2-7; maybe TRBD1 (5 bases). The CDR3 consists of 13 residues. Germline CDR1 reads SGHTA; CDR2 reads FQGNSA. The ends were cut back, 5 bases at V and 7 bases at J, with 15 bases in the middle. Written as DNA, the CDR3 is TGTGCCAGCAGCGTGAGTGGGGCAACAGAGCAGTACTTC. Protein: CASSVSGATEQYF.

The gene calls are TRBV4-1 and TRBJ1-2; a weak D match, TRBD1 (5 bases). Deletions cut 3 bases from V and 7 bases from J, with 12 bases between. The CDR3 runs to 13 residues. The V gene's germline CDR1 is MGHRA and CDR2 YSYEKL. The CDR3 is CASSQAGGGGYTF. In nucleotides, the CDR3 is TGCGCCAGCAGCCAGGCTGGCGGGGGTGGCTACACCTTC.

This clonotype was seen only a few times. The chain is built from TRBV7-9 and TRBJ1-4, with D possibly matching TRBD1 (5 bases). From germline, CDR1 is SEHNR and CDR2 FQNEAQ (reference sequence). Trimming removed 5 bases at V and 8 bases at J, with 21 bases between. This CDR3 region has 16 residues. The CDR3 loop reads CASSRYETESSEKLFF. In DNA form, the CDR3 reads TGTGCCAGCAGCCGCTATGAGACAGAATCGTCGGAAAAACTGTTTTTT.

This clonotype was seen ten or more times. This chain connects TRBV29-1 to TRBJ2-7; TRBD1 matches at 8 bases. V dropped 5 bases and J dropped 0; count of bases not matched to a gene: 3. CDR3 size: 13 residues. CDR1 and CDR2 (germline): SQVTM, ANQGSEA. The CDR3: CSVTGTGSYEQYF. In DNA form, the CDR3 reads TGCAGCGTTACCGGGACAGGCTCCTACGAGCAGTACTTC.

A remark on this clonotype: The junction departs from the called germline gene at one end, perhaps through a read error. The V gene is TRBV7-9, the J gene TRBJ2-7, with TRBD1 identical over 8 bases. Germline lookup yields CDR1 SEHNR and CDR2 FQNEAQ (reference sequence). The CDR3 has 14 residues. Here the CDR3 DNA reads TGTGCCAGCAGTTTAGCGGACAGGGTTGGGGATCCGTACTTC. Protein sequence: CASSLADRVGDPYF.

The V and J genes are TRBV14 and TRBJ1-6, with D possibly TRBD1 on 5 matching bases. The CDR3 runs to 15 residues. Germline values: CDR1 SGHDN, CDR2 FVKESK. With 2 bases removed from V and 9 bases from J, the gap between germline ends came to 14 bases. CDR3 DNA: TGTGCCAGCAGCCAACCGGGACGGAGGAGTTCACCCCTCCACTTT. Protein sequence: CASSQPGRRSSPLHF. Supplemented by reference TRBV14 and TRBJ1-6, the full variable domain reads EAGVTQFPSHSVIEKGQTVTLRCDPISGHDNLYWYRRVMGKEIKFLLHFVKESKQDESGMPNNRFLAERTGGTYSTLKVQPAELEDSGVYFCASSQPGRRSSPLHFGNGTRLTVT.

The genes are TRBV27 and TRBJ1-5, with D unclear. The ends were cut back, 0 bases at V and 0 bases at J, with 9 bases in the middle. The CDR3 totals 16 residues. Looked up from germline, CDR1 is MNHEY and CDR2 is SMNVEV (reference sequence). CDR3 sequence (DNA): TGTGCCAGCAGTTTATCGAACAGCTATAGCAATCAGCCCCAGCATTTT. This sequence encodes CASSLSNSYSNQPQHF.

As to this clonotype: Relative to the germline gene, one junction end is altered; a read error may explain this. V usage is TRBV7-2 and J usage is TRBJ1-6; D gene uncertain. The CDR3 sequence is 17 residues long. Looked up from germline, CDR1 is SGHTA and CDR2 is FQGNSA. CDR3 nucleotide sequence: TGTGCCAGCAGCTTAAAGAATGGGCAGGCGCGGCGCTCACACCTCCACTTT. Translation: CASSLKNGQARRSHLHF.

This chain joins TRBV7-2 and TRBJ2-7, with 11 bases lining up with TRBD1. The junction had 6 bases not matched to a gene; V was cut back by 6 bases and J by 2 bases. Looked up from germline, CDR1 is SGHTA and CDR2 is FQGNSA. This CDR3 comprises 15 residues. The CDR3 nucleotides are TGTGCCAGCAGTACCGCGGGACAGGGGGCCTACGAGCAGTACTTC. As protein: CASSTAGQGAYEQYF.

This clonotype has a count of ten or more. The CDR3 is CASTSGPPNTGELFF. The CDR3 nucleotides are TGCGCCAGCACCTCGGGGCCGCCGAACACCGGGGAGCTGTTTTTT. The chain joins TRBV5-1 to TRBJ2-2; D possibly uses TRBD1 or TRBD2 (5 bases each). V lost 6 bases, J lost 0 bases, and 12 bases lay in between. The CDR3 is made up of 15 amino acids. Looked up from germline, CDR1 is SGHRS and CDR2 is YFSETQ. Drawing the rest from reference TRBV5-1 and TRBJ2-2, the complete variable domain is KAGVTQTPRYLIKTRGQQVTLSCSPISGHRSVSWYQQTPGQGLQFLFEYFSETQRNKGNFPGRFSGRQFSNSRSEMNVSTLELGDSALYLCASTSGPPNTGELFFGEGSRLTVL.

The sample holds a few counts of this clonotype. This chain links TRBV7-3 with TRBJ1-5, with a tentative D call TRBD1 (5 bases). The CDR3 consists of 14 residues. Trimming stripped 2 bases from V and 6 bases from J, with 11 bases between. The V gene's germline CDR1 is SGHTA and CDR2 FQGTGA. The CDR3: CASSLDGGSQPQHF. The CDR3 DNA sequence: TGTGCCAGCAGCTTAGATGGGGGGTCTCAGCCCCAGCATTTT.

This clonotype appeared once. CDR3 coding DNA: TGTGCCAGCAGCTACCAGGACACAGCCTACGAGCAGTACTTC. Translation: CASSYQDTAYEQYF. This chain joins TRBV12-3 or TRBV12-4 and TRBJ2-7; weak D call: TRBD1 (5 bases). Trimming took 6 bases from V and 2 from J, leaving 14 bases between them. The CDR3 has 14 residues.

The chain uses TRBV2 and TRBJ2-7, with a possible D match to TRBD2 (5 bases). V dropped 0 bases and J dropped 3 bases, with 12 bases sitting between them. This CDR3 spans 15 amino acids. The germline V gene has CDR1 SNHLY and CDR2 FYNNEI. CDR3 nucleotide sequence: TGTGCCAGCAGTGAAGCGGACGGGGTACTCTACGAGCAGTACTTC. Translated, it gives CASSEADGVLYEQYF.

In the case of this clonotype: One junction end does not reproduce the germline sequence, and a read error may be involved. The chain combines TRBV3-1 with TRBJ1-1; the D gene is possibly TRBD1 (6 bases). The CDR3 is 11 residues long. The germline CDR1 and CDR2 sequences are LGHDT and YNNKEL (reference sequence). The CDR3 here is CASSQGRGGVF. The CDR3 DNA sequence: TGTGCCAGCAGCCAAGGTCGAGGGGGAGTATTT.

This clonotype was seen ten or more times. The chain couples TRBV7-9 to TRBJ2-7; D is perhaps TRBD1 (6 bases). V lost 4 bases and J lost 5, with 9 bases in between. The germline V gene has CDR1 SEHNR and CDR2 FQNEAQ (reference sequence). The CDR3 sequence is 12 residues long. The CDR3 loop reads CASSSDSNEQYF. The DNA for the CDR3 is TGTGCCAGCAGCTCGGACAGCAACGAGCAGTACTTC. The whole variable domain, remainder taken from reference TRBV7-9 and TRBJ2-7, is DTGVSQNPRHKITKRGQNVTFRCDPISEHNRLYWYRQTLGQGPEFLTYFQNEAQLEKSRLLSDRFSAERPKGSFSTLEIQRTEQGDSAMYLCASSSDSNEQYFGPGTRLTVT.

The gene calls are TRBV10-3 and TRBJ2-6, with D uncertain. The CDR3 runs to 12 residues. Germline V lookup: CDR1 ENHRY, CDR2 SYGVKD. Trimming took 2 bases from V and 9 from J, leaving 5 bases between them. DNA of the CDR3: TGTGCCATCAGTGAGAGGGACAACGTCCTGACTTTC. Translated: CAISERDNVLTF.

CDR3 nucleotides: TGTGCCACCAGCAGAGGGGACAGGGATGAAAAACTGTTTTTT. Amino acid sequence: CATSRGDRDEKLFF. The chain has TRBV15 and TRBJ1-4, with 9 bases fitting TRBD1. The junction had 0 bases not matched to a gene; V was cut back by 1 base and J by 6 bases. CDR1 is LNHNV and CDR2 is YYDKDF in the germline V gene (reference sequence). The length of the CDR3 is 14 residues.

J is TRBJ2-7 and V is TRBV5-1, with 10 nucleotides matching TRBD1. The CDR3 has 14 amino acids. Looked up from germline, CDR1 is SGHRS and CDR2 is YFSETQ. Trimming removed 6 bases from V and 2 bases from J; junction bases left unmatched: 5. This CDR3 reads CASTRGTGAYEQYF. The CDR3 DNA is TGCGCCAGCACCAGGGGGACAGGGGCCTACGAGCAGTACTTC.

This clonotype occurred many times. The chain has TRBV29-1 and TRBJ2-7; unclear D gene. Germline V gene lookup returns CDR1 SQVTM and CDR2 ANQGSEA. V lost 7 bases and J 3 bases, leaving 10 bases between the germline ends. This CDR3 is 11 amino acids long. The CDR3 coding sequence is TGCAGCGGCGTGGGCAGCTACGAGCAGTACTTC. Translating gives CSGVGSYEQYF.

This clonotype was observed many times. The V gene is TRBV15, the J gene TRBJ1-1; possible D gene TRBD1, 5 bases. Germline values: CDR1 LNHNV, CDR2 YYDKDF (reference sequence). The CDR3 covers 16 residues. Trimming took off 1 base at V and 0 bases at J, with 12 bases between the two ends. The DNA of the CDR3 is TGTGCCACCAGCAGAGTTGGTAGGGGACTGAACACTGAAGCTTTCTTT. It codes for CATSRVGRGLNTEAFF.